This TCR beta chain was sequenced in a study of blood T cell repertoires in COVID-19. Study at large: Spain, Italy and the United States supplied samples that represented acute and convalescent COVID-19. PBMCs, B-cell-depleted T cells, or T cells were the source of the cDNA or gDNA that made up the material.

Original handling: Amplification from reference gene primers served as the basis for estimated nucleated cell counts. The data were produced by immunoSEQ multiplex PCR, yet TCRdb's version contains in-frame clones alone and is incomplete. V, J and clone size are those of that table, while D and trimming were read from the DNA. The repertoire holds 80,000 to 100,000 clones, with around 82% as singletons. CDR1 and CDR2 (germline): SGHRS, YFSETQ. The V end lost 6 bases, the J end lost 1 base, and 13 bases lay between the germline ends. The CDR3 is made up of 14 amino acids. This TCR was recovered from a man aged 70-80 years with active or convalescent COVID-19. What was sequenced was peripheral blood. The chain is built from TRBV5-1 and TRBJ1-1; no reliable D call. DNA for the CDR3: TGCGCCAGCATAGGGAGATGGACGAACACTGAAGCTTTCTTT. Protein sequence: CASIGRWTNTEAFF.